Listed below are T cell receptor beta chains from one sample, sequenced in a study of persistence of HIV-infected CD4 T cells. Profiled with immunoSEQ multiplex PCR; TCRdb holds only in-frame clones, not every one. The sample consists of tens of thousands of clones, less than 85% of them appearing once. Their antigens are not known. The specimen comprised CD4+ T cells sorted from PBMCs after approximately 18-hour stimulation, sampled from a patient who received antiretroviral therapy. The receptors were gathered from an adult man with HIV who was CMV-seropositive. CDR3s include the opening cysteine and the closing phenylalanine or tryptophan. The D gene is left open where the match is weak. Size is omitted from some rows. Given values are once, few, many or a class for expanded clones.

V	J	size	D	CDR3	DNA
TRBV9	TRBJ2-1	NA	NA	CASSVGVYNEQFF	TGTGCCAGCAGCGTCGGAGTCTACAATGAGCAGTTCTTC
TRBV7-3	TRBJ1-1	NA	TRBD1	CASSPWTGDTEAFF	TGTGCCAGCAGCCCCTGGACAGGAGACACTGAAGCTTTCTTT
TRBV6-5	TRBJ1-1	NA	NA	CASSSGTTEAFF	TGTGCCAGCAGTAGTGGCACCACTGAAGCTTTCTTT
TRBV6-1	TRBJ1-6	NA	NA	CASSESTAGSPLHF	TGTGCCAGCAGTGAATCTACGGCAGGATCACCCCTCCACTTT
TRBV15	TRBJ1-6	NA	NA	CATSPRGKDSPLHF	TGTGCCACCAGCCCCAGAGGAAAGGATTCACCCCTCCACTTT
TRBV5-4	TRBJ1-3	few	NA	CASSFNRNTIYF	TGTGCCAGCAGCTTCAACAGAAACACCATATATTTT
TRBV5-1	TRBJ2-1	NA	TRBD2	CASSLALAGVNYNEQFF	TGCGCCAGCAGCTTGGCTCTAGCGGGGGTTAACTACAATGAGCAGTTCTTC
TRBV6-5	TRBJ1-2	few	NA	CASSREQLEGYGYTF	TGTGCCAGCAGTCGGGAACAACTGGAAGGCTATGGCTACACCTTC
TRBV19	TRBJ1-6	NA	NA	CASSITRANSPLHF	TGTGCCAGTAGTATAACCAGGGCGAATTCACCCCTCCACTTT
TRBV14	TRBJ1-5	NA	NA	CASSQGRSQPQHF	TGTGCCAGCAGCCAAGGAAGATCTCAGCCCCAGCATTTT
TRBV7-6	TRBJ1-2	few	NA	CASSLSWMNYGYTF	TGTGCCAGCAGCTTATCGTGGATGAACTATGGCTACACCTTC
TRBV19	TRBJ1-2	NA	NA	CASSNPGQNYGYTF	TGTGCCAGTAGTAACCCCGGACAGAACTATGGCTACACCTTC
TRBV7-9	TRBJ1-1	few	TRBD1	CASTLDGTGAQGAFF	TGTGCCAGCACCTTAGACGGTACAGGGGCCCAAGGAGCTTTCTTT
TRBV5-1	TRBJ1-1	few	NA	CASSLAERGTEAFF	TGCGCCAGCAGCTTGGCCGAGAGGGGCACTGAAGCTTTCTTT
TRBV9	TRBJ1-5	NA	NA	CASSDGTFNQPQHF	TGTGCCAGCAGCGACGGGACCTTCAATCAGCCCCAGCATTTT
TRBV6-5	TRBJ2-1	NA	TRBD2	CASIQERGGQGEQFF	TGTGCCAGCATCCAGGAGCGGGGGGGCCAGGGTGAGCAGTTCTTC
TRBV28	TRBJ2-2	NA	NA	CASRGGAVGGELFF	TGTGCCAGCAGAGGGGGGGCCGTGGGCGGGGAGCTGTTTTTT
TRBV7-9	TRBJ1-1	NA	TRBD1	CASSLGGTGRAEAFF	TGTGCCAGCAGCTTAGGAGGGACAGGGCGGGCTGAAGCTTTCTTT
TRBV6-5	TRBJ1-2	NA	TRBD1	CASRDRGYGYTF	TGTGCCAGCAGGGACAGGGGGTATGGCTACACCTTC
TRBV6-5	TRBJ2-2	NA	TRBD2	CASRSGTTNTGELFF	TGTGCCAGCAGGTCCGGGACTACCAACACCGGGGAGCTGTTTTTT